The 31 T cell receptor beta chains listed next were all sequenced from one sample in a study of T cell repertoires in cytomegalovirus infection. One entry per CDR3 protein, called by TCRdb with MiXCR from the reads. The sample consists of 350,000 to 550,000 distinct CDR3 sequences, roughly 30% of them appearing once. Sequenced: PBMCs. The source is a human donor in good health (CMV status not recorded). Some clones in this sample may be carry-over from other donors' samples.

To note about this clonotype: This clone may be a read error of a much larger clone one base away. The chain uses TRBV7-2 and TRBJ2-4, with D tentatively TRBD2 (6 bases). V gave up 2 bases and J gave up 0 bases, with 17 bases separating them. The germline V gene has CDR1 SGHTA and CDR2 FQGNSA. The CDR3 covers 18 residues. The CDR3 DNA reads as TGTGCCAGCAGCTTACACCCGGGTCAGGGACTAGCCAAAAACATTCAGTACTTC. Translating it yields CASSLHPGQGLAKNIQYF.

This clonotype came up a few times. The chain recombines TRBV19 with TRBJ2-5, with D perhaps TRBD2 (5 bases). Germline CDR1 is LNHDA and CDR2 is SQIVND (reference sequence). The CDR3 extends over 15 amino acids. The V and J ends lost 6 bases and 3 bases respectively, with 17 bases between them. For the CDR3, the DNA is TGTGCCAGTAGGGCCCCGAGGGCAGGCGAAGAGACCCAGTACTTC. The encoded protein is CASRAPRAGEETQYF.

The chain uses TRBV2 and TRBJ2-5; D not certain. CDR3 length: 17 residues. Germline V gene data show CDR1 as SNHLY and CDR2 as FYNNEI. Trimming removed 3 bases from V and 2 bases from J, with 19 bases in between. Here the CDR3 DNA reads TGTGCCAGCAGTGATTTGTCCGGTGTAACACCACAAGAGACCCAGTACTTC. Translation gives CASSDLSGVTPQETQYF.

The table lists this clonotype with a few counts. CDR3 coding DNA: TGCGCCAGCAGCCGGGAGTCCGGGAACACTGAAGCTTTCTTT. This sequence encodes CASSRESGNTEAFF. The gene calls are TRBV5-1 and TRBJ1-1; D unclear. This CDR3 region has 14 residues. V was pared by 4 bases and J by 1 base, with 11 bases between. Germline V gene lookup returns CDR1 SGHRS and CDR2 YFSETQ. The variable domain in full, completed from reference TRBV5-1 and TRBJ1-1, reads KAGVTQTPRYLIKTRGQQVTLSCSPISGHRSVSWYQQTPGQGLQFLFEYFSETQRNKGNFPGRFSGRQFSNSRSEMNVSTLELGDSALYLCASSRESGNTEAFFGQGTRLTVV.

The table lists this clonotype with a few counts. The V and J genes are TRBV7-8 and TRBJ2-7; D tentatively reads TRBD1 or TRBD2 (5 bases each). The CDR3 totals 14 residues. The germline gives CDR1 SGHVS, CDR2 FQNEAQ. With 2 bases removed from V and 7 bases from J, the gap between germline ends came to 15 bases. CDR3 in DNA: TGTGCCAGCAGCTTACTGGGGGTAGGGGAGGAGCAGTACTTC. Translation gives CASSLLGVGEEQYF.

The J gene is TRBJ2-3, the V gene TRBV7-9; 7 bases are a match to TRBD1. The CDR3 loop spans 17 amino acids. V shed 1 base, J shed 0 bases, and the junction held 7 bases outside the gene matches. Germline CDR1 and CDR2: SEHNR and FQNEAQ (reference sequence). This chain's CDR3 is CASSLGGLGQSTDTQYF. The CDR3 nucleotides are TGTGCCAGCAGCTTAGGGGGCCTGGGACAGAGCACAGATACGCAGTATTTT.

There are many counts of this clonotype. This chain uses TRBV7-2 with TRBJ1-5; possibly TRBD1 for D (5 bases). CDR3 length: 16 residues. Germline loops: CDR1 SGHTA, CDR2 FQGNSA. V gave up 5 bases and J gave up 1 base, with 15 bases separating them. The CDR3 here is CASSPNGAVSNQPQHF. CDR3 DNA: TGTGCCAGCAGCCCTAATGGGGCAGTGAGCAATCAGCCCCAGCATTTT.

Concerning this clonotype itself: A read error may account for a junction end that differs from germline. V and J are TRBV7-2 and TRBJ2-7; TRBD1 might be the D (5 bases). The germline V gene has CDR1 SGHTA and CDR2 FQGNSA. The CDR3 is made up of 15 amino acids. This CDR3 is CASSLGLGLVGEKYF. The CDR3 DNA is TGTGCCAGCAGCTTAGGACTGGGGCTAGTTGGCGAGAAGTACTTC.

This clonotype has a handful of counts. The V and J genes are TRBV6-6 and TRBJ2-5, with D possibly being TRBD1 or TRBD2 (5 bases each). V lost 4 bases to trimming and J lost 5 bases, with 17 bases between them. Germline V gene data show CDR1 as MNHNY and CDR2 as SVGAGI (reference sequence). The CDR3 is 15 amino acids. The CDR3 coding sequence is TGTGCCAGCAGTTCGGGGCCAACGTGGGGGGAGACCCAGTACTTC. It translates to CASSSGPTWGETQYF.

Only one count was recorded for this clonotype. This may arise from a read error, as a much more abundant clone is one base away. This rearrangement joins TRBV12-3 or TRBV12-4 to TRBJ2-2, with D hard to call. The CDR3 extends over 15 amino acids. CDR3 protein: CASRLGRVIAGELFF. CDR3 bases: TGTGCCAGCCGTTTAGGCCGGGTAATCGCCGGGGAGCTGTTTTTT.

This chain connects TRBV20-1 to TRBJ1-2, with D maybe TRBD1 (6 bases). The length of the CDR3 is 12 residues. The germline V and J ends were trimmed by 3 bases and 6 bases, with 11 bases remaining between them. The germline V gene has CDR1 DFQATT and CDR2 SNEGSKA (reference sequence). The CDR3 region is CSARGQGHGYTF. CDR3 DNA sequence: TGCAGTGCTAGGGGGCAGGGGCATGGCTACACCTTC.

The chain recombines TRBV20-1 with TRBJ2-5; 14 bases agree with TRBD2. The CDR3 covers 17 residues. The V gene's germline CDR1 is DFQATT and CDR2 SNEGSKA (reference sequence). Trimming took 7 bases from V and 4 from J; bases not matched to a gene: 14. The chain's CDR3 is CSVGPFGTSGGSETQYF. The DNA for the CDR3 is TGCAGTGTAGGACCATTCGGGACTAGCGGGGGCTCAGAGACCCAGTACTTC.

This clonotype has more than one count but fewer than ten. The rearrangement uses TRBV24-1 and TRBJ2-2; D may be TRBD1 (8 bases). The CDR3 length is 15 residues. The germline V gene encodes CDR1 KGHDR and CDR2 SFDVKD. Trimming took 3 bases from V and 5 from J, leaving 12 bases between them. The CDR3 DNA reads TGTGCCACCAGTGATCTACAGGGGGGGACCGGGGAGCTGTTTTTT. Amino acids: CATSDLQGGTGELFF.

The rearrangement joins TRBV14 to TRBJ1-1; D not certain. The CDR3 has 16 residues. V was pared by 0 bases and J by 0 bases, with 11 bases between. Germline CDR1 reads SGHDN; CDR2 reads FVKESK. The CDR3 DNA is TGTGCCAGCAGCCAAGATCTCGGGGAAGTGAACACTGAAGCTTTCTTT. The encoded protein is CASSQDLGEVNTEAFF.

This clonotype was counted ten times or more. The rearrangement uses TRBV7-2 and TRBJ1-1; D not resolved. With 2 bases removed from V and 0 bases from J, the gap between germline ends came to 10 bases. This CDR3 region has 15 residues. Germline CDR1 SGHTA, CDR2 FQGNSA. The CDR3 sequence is CASSLSALMNTEAFF. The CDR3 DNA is TGTGCCAGCAGCTTATCAGCTCTCATGAACACTGAAGCTTTCTTT.

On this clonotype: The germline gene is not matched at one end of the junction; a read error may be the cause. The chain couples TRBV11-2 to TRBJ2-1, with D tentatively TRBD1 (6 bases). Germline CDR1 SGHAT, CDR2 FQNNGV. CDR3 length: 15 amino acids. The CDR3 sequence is CASSLGMGAYSEQFF. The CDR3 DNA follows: TGTGCCAGCAGCTTAGGTATGGGGGCTTACAGTGAGCAGTTCTTC.

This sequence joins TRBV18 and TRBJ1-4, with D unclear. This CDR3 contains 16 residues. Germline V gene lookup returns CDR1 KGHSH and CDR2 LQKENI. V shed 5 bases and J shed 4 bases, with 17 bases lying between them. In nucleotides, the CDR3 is TGTGCCAGCTCAATATCTGGGCAGACGCTTAATGAAAAACTGTTTTTT. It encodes CASSISGQTLNEKLFF.

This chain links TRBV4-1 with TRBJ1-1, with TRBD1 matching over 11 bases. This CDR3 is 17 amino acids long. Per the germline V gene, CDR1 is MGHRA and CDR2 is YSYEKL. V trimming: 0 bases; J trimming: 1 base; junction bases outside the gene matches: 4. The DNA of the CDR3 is TGCGCCAGCAGCCAAGAAGGGACAGGGGGGGGGAACACTGAAGCTTTCTTT. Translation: CASSQEGTGGGNTEAFF.

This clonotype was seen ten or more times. CDR3 DNA: TGTGCCAGCAGAAAAGCGGGGGGGCCCTACGAGCAGTACTTC. Encoded protein: CASRKAGGPYEQYF. This chain connects TRBV12-3 or TRBV12-4 to TRBJ2-7, with 10 bases that match TRBD2. The CDR3 extends over 14 amino acids. With V trimmed by 6 bases and J by 2 bases, 4 bases remained unmatched.

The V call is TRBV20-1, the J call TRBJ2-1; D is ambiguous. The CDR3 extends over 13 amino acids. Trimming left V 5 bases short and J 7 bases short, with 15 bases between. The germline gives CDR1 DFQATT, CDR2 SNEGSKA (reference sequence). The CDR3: CSAWTRAGNEQFF. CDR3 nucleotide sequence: TGCAGTGCTTGGACCCGCGCTGGAAATGAGCAGTTCTTC.

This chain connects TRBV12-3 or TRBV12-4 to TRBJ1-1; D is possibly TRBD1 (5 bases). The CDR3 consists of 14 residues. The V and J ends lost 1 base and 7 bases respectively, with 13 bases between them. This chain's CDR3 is CASSLGQGSLEAFF. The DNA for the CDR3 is TGTGCCAGCAGTTTAGGGCAGGGTAGCCTTGAAGCTTTCTTT.

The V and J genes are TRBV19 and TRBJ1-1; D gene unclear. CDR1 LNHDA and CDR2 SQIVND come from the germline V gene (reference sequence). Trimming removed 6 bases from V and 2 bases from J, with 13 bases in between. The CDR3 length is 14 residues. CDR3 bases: TGTGCCAGTAGACAAAATCTTCCCAACACTGAAGCTTTCTTT. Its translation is CASRQNLPNTEAFF.

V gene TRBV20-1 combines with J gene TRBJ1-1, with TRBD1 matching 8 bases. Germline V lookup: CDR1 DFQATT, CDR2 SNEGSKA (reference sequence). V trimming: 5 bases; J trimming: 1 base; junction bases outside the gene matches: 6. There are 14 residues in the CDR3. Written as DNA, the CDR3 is TGCAGTGCTCCCCCCGGACAGGGGAACACTGAAGCTTTCTTT. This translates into CSAPPGQGNTEAFF.

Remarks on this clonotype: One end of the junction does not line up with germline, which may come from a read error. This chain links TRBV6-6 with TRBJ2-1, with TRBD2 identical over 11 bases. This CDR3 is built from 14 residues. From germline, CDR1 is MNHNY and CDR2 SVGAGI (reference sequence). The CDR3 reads CASRASGGIDEQFF. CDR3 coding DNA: TGTGCTAGCAGGGCTAGCGGGGGGATCGATGAGCAGTTCTTC.

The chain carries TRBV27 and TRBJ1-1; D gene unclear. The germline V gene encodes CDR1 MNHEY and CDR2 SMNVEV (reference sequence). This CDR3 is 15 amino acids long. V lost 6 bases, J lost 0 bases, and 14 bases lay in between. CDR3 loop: CASSKEPAMNTEAFF. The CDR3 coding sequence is TGTGCCAGCAGCAAAGAACCAGCCATGAACACTGAAGCTTTCTTT.

The chain's CDR3 is CATNRRIPLTDTQYF. The CDR3 DNA reads TGTGCCACCAACCGGCGGATTCCCTTGACAGATACGCAGTATTTT. V and J are TRBV28 and TRBJ2-3; D is uncertain. CDR3 size: 15 residues. Germline V CDR1 and CDR2: MDHEN, SYDVKM. The ends were cut back, 10 bases at V and 3 bases at J, with 20 bases in the middle.

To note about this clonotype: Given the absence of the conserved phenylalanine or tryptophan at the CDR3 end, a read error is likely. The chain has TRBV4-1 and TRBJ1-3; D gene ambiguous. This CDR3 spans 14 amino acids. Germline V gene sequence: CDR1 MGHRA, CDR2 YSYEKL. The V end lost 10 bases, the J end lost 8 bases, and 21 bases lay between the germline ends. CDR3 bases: TGCGCCATCATCCAAGAACGGGCCCGCGACACCATATATTTG. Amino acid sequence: CAIIQERARDTIYL.

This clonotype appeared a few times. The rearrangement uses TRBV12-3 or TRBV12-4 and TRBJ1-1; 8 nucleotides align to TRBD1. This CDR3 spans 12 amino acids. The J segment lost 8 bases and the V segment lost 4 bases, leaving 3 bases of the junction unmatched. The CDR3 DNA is TGTGCCAGCAGTTCCAGGGGGCTCGAAGCTTTCTTT. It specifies CASSSRGLEAFF.

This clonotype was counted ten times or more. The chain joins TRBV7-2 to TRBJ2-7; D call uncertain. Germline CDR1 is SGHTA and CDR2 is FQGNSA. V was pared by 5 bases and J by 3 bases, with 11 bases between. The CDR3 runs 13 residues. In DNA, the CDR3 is TGTGCCAGCAGCCCCTTAAGGAACTACGAGCAGTACTTC. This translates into CASSPLRNYEQYF.

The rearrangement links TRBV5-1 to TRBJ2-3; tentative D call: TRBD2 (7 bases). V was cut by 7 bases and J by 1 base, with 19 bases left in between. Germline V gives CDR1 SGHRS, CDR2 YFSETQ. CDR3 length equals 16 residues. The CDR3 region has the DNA TGCGCCAGCGCCCAAGACGGGGGGCCCGGCACAGATACGCAGTATTTT. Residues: CASAQDGGPGTDTQYF.

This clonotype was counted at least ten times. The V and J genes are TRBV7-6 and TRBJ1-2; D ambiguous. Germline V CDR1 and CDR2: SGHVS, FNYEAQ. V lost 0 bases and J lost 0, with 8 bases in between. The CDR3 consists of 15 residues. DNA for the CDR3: TGTGCCAGCAGCTTAGCCCCATTCACTAACTATGGCTACACCTTC. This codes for CASSLAPFTNYGYTF.